This passage covers 17 T cell receptor beta chains from one sample sequenced in a study of shared clonotypes between healthy human individuals. This table comes from immunoSEQ multiplex PCR, and its TCRdb copy is limited to in-frame clones, with some not included. The sample includes 2 million to 2.5 million clones, less than 95% of them seen just once. The specimen was naive CD4+ T cells from PBMCs. The subset was: CD45RA+ positively selected. The receptors come from a man between 18 and 29 years old in good health. Some clones in this sample may be carry-over from other donors' samples.

V is TRBV11-3 and J is TRBJ2-5, with TRBD1 matching over 10 bases. The V segment lost 5 bases and the J segment 5 bases; nucleotides outside the gene matches: 5. Germline V gene sequence: CDR1 SGHNT, CDR2 YENEEA. The CDR3 is 14 amino acids. The CDR3 DNA sequence: TGTGCCAGCAGCCCGACAGGGGGCACGGAGACCCAGTACTTC. Amino acid sequence: CASSPTGGTETQYF. Full variable domain (remainder filled in from reference TRBV11-3 and TRBJ2-5): EAGVVQSPRYKIIEKKQPVAFWCNPISGHNTLYWYLQNLGQGPELLIRYENEEAVDDSQLPKDRFSAERLKGVDSTLKIQPAELGDSAVYLCASSPTGGTETQYFGPGTRLLVL.

This clone was seen a few times. This chain links TRBV19 with TRBJ1-1; TRBD1 is a possible D gene (5 bases). The CDR3 totals 12 residues. V was shortened by 8 bases and J by 7 bases, with 14 bases between the two germline ends. Per the germline V gene, CDR1 is LNHDA and CDR2 is SQIVND (reference sequence). The CDR3 bases are TGTGCCAGTCGATCTTTGGGGGGTGAAGCTTTCTTT. Its translation is CASRSLGGEAFF. Full variable domain (rest looked up from reference TRBV19 and TRBJ1-1): DGGITQSPKYLFRKEGQNVTLSCEQNLNHDAMYWYRQDPGQGLRLIYYSQIVNDFQKGDIAEGYSVSREKKESFPLTVTSAQKNPTAFYLCASRSLGGEAFFGQGTRLTVV.

V usage is TRBV6-1 and J usage is TRBJ2-4; 13 bases fit TRBD2. This CDR3 is built from 16 residues. Trimming removed 4 bases from V and 7 bases from J; junction bases left unmatched: 7. Germline V gene data show CDR1 as MNHNS and CDR2 as SASEGT. The CDR3 bases are TGTGCCAGCAGTGGAGGGACTAGCGGGATGTGGAACATTCAGTACTTC. Translating gives CASSGGTSGMWNIQYF.

J is TRBJ2-7 and V is TRBV28; TRBD2 matches at 7 bases. The V gene end was trimmed by 6 bases and the J gene end by 2 bases; junction bases not matched to a gene: 7. CDR3 size: 14 residues. Germline V gene lookup returns CDR1 MDHEN and CDR2 SYDVKM. The CDR3 bases are TGTGCCAGCAGCCGGGGGGTGGGTCCCTACGAGCAGTACTTC. Translated, it gives CASSRGVGPYEQYF.

The chain recombines TRBV4-1 with TRBJ1-5; D is perhaps TRBD1 (6 bases). The CDR3 loop spans 17 amino acids. The germline V gene has CDR1 MGHRA and CDR2 YSYEKL. V shed 1 base and J shed 2 bases, with 15 bases lying between them. CDR3 loop: CASSQVSGALGNQPQHF. The CDR3 nucleotides read TGCGCCAGCAGCCAAGTATCAGGGGCGTTAGGCAATCAGCCCCAGCATTTT.

A single count supports this clone. The J gene is TRBJ1-2, the V gene TRBV28, with unresolved D. CDR1 and CDR2 (germline): MDHEN, SYDVKM. Trimming removed 4 bases at V and 4 bases at J, with 13 bases between. CDR3 size: 14 residues. The CDR3 is CASSWFRSFYGYTF. CDR3 bases: TGTGCCAGCAGTTGGTTCAGGTCATTCTATGGCTACACCTTC.

The chain uses TRBV6-1 and TRBJ2-7; D is unclear. The germline V gene has CDR1 MNHNS and CDR2 SASEGT. Trimming left V 4 bases short and J 0 bases short, with 10 bases between. This CDR3 has 14 residues. CDR3: CASSVAGNSYEQYF. In nucleotides, the CDR3 is TGTGCCAGCAGTGTAGCAGGAAACTCCTACGAGCAGTACTTC.

The gene calls are TRBV5-1 and TRBJ2-3; possibly TRBD1 or TRBD2 for D (5 bases each). This CDR3 has 15 amino acids. Per the germline V gene, CDR1 is SGHRS and CDR2 is YFSETQ. V lost 5 bases and J lost 0, with 13 bases in between. CDR3 sequence reads: CASSSDTGSTDTQYF. CDR3 in DNA: TGCGCCAGCAGTTCGGACACGGGGAGCACAGATACGCAGTATTTT.

This chain joins TRBV7-9 and TRBJ2-5; D gene uncertain. The CDR3 sequence is 16 residues long. Germline CDR1 and CDR2: SEHNR and FQNEAQ (reference sequence). V was trimmed by 4 bases and J by 2 bases, leaving 17 bases between them. CDR3 amino acids: CASSSPPNMGQETQYF. The CDR3 DNA reads TGTGCCAGCAGCTCGCCGCCTAATATGGGGCAAGAGACCCAGTACTTC.

This rearrangement joins TRBV5-1 to TRBJ2-1, with 10 bases matching TRBD2. This CDR3 is 18 amino acids long. Unmatched junction bases numbered 11, after V lost 4 bases and J lost 1 base. CDR1 is SGHRS and CDR2 is YFSETQ in the germline V gene. The CDR3 DNA is TGCGCCAGCAGCGGGGCGCCTAGCGGGAGAGGATCCTACAATGAGCAGTTCTTC. Protein sequence: CASSGAPSGRGSYNEQFF.

The V call is TRBV5-1, the J call TRBJ2-7; 8 positions match TRBD2. V lost 0 bases to trimming and J lost 2 bases; unmatched junction nucleotides: 7. The germline V gene encodes CDR1 SGHRS and CDR2 YFSETQ. CDR3 size: 16 residues. The DNA for the CDR3 is TGCGCCAGCAGCTTGGTTCGGCAGGGACTAGCCTACGAGCAGTACTTC. Its protein is CASSLVRQGLAYEQYF.

This clone turned up a few times. Other DNA sequences in the same sample also yield this CDR3. V usage is TRBV7-3 and J usage is TRBJ2-1; TRBD1 matches at 9 bases. The CDR3 loop spans 14 amino acids. CDR1 and CDR2 (germline): SGHTA, FQGTGA. V shed 5 bases and J 4 bases; nucleotides not matched to a gene: 3. The CDR3 nucleotides read TGTGCCAGCAGCCCGACAGGGGGGTACAATGAGCAGTTCTTC. This encodes CASSPTGGYNEQFF.

The chain couples TRBV6-5 to TRBJ2-5; 8 bases match TRBD2. The CDR3 is 14 amino acids. Germline-derived CDR1 and CDR2 are MNHEY and SVGAGI. With 4 bases clipped from V and 5 bases from J, the junction kept 6 bases outside the gene matches. CDR3 sequence (DNA): TGTGCCAGCAGTTCCCGGGAGGGGGGGGAGACCCAGTACTTC. Translating it yields CASSSREGGETQYF.

This chain connects TRBV25-1 to TRBJ2-1; D unresolved. Germline CDR1 MGHDK, CDR2 SYGVNS. Trimming took off 3 bases at V and 0 bases at J, with 12 bases between the two ends. The CDR3 contains 16 residues. CDR3 nucleotide sequence: TGTGCCAGCAGTGATTCGGACCGTAGCTCCTACAATGAGCAGTTCTTC. This encodes CASSDSDRSSYNEQFF.

The chain combines TRBV9 with TRBJ2-5; no clear D. V lost 4 bases and J 8 bases, leaving 15 bases between the germline ends. There are 13 residues in the CDR3. Germline values: CDR1 SGDLS, CDR2 YYNGEE. CDR3 protein: CASSPLDRPTQYF. The CDR3 DNA sequence: TGTGCCAGCAGCCCCCTGGACCGTCCAACCCAGTACTTC.

In regard to this clone: Other DNA sequences of this sample code for an identical CDR3. The rearrangement links TRBV28 to TRBJ2-3; D gene ambiguous. From germline, CDR1 is MDHEN and CDR2 SYDVKM. Trimming took off 6 bases at V and 6 bases at J, with 10 bases between the two ends. CDR3 length: 12 amino acids. The CDR3 spells CASSSVGDTQYF. For the CDR3, the DNA is TGTGCCAGCAGCTCGGTGGGGGATACGCAGTATTTT.

The rearrangement uses TRBV28 and TRBJ1-6; D unclear. Germline CDR1 and CDR2: MDHEN and SYDVKM. V gave up 11 bases and J gave up 2 bases, with 7 bases separating them. The length of the CDR3 is 12 residues. CDR3 residues: CADRAYNSPLHF. In DNA, the CDR3 is TGTGCCGATCGGGCCTATAATTCACCCCTCCACTTT.